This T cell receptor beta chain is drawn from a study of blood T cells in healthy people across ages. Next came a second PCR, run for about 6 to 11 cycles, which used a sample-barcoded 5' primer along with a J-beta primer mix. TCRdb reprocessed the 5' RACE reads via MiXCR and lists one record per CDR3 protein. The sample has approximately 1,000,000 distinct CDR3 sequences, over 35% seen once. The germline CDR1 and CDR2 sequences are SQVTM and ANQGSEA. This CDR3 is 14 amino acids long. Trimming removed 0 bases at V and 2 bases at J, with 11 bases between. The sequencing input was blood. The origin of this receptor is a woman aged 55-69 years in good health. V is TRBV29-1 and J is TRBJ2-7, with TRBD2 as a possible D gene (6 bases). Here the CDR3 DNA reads TGCAGCGTTGAAGACAGGAGGGGCGCCTACGAGCAGTACTTC. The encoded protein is CSVEDRRGAYEQYF.